This T cell receptor beta chain is drawn from a study of OX40 agonist ivuxolimab in advanced cancers. Across the whole study: Eligibility admitted prior anti-PD-1, anti-PD-L1 or anti-CTLA-4 therapy; 40% to 50% had some.

Trimming pared 1 base from V and 5 bases from J, leaving 15 bases between. The CDR3 is 16 amino acids. The germline CDR1 and CDR2 sequences are KGHSH and LQKENI. Regarding this clone: Its cognate antigen is unknown.

Profiled with immunoSEQ multiplex PCR; TCRdb holds only in-frame clones, not every one. This table holds approximately 14,000 clones, 77% found once. Overall study findings and caveats: Some nonresponders additionally presented with little normalized T-cell clonal expansion.

Sample: CD4+ or CD8+ T cells sorted from blood, taken in a trial of the OX40 agonist ivuxolimab. J is TRBJ2-1 and V is TRBV18; D is undetermined. The origin of this receptor is an adult with an advanced solid tumor such as melanoma, head and neck, liver or kidney cancer. The CDR3 sequence is CASSPLGLQLHNEQFF. The CDR3 DNA follows: TGTGCCAGCTCACCACTTGGCCTGCAACTTCACAATGAGCAGTTCTTC. Full variable domain (missing parts from reference TRBV18 and TRBJ2-1): NAGVMQNPRHLVRRRGQEARLRCSPMKGHSHVYWYRQLPEEGLKFMVYLQKENIIDESGMPKERFSAEFPKEGPSILRIQQVVRGDSAAYFCASSPLGLQLHNEQFFGPGTRLTVL.